This is a list of T cell receptor beta chains from one sample in a study of blood T cells in healthy people across ages. TCRdb analysed the 5' RACE reads with MiXCR anew, one entry per CDR3 protein. The sample contains around 500,000 distinct CDR3 sequences, about 28% of which appear only once. These data were likewise used in another study, on T cells of mothers and their children.

Sequencing was performed on blood. The receptors here all came from a boy younger than 10 in good health. Both conserved end residues are part of each CDR3. Each record gives: D gene, clone size, V gene, J gene, CDR3 DNA, CDR3 protein. A D gene is named only where the DNA matches it firmly. Rows may omit the clone size; those that give it use once, few, many or a size class.

TRBD2,few,TRBV6-1,TRBJ2-2,TGTGCCAGCACTGGGACTAGTGGGGCAAACACCGGGGAGCTGTTTTTT,CASTGTSGANTGELFF
-,few,TRBV29-1,TRBJ1-1,TGCAGCGTTGTGGGTGGCCGGGTTACTGAAGCTTTCTTT,CSVVGGRVTEAFF
-,-,TRBV6-2/TRBV6-3,TRBJ2-5,TGTGCCAGCAGCTCCCGGATATCTCTCCTCTTGCAAGAGACCCAGTACTTC,CASSSRISLLLQETQYF
-,few,TRBV12-3/TRBV12-4,TRBJ2-3,TGTGCCAGCAGTTTAAAGGGGGGAAGCACAGATACGCAGTATTTT,CASSLKGGSTDTQYF
-,few,TRBV9,TRBJ2-2,TGTGCCAGCAGCGTAGGGACTGCCGACGGGGAGCTGTTTTTT,CASSVGTADGELFF
-,few,TRBV10-3,TRBJ2-5,TGTGCCATCAGTGAGTGGCGGGATCCTAACACAGAGACCCAGTACTTC,CAISEWRDPNTETQYF
TRBD2,-,TRBV5-1,TRBJ2-5,TGCGCCAGCAGACCACTAGCGGGGGGCCCTCAAGAGACCCAGTACTTC,CASRPLAGGPQETQYF
-,-,TRBV5-1,TRBJ2-2,TGCGCCAGCAGCTCATCGGGAGTGGTCAGGGAGCTGTTTTTT,CASSSSGVVRELFF
-,few,TRBV3-1,TRBJ1-4,TGTGCCAGCAGCCTAGAACCCCTGAGGAGCGAAAAACTGTTTTTT,CASSLEPLRSEKLFF
TRBD1,once,TRBV20-1,TRBJ2-4,TGCAGTGCTTCGAGGGGGCTGGGGGCCAAAAACATTCAGTACTTC,CSASRGLGAKNIQYF
-,-,TRBV7-6,TRBJ1-4,TGTGCCAGCAGCTTCGACCCGGGTACCGATGAAAAACTGTTTTTT,CASSFDPGTDEKLFF
-,-,TRBV5-1,TRBJ2-3,TGCGCCAGCAGCCTTATTCGAGGCACAGATACGCAGTATTTT,CASSLIRGTDTQYF
TRBD2,-,TRBV12-3/TRBV12-4,TRBJ2-3,TGTGCCAGCAGTTTTCCCATAGCGGGACAACGGGATACGCAGTATTTT,CASSFPIAGQRDTQYF
-,few,TRBV2,TRBJ2-1,TGTGCCAGCAGTGACGCCCTAGGCCCTTACAATGAGCAGTTCTTC,CASSDALGPYNEQFF
TRBD2,once,TRBV12-3/TRBV12-4,TRBJ2-7,TGTGCCAGCAGTGGGGGACTAGCGGGAGGATTCTACGAGCAGTACTTC,CASSGGLAGGFYEQYF
TRBD1,-,TRBV19,TRBJ1-1,TGTGCCAGTAGTATAGCGGCAGGGGGGAGGACTGAAGCTTTCTTT,CASSIAAGGRTEAFF
-,-,TRBV5-1,TRBJ2-5,TGCGCCAGCATGCGGCAGACGGAGAGAGAGACCCAGTACTTC,CASMRQTERETQYF
TRBD2,-,TRBV19,TRBJ2-1,TGTGCCAGTAGTTTTAGCGGGAGTGTGAATGAGCAGTTCTTC,CASSFSGSVNEQFF
TRBD1,-,TRBV20-1,TRBJ1-2,TGCAGTGCTGACGGACAGGGGTCTCCTCGTGGCTACACCTTC,CSADGQGSPRGYTF
TRBD2,few,TRBV5-1,TRBJ2-1,TGCGCCAGCAGCGTTTCCACTAGCGGGAGCTCCTACAATGAGCAGTTCTTC,CASSVSTSGSSYNEQFF
-,few,TRBV7-8,TRBJ1-4,TGTGCCAGCAGCCCCGGGACAACAACTAATGAAAAACTGTTTTTT,CASSPGTTTNEKLFF
TRBD2,-,TRBV4-1,TRBJ2-7,TGCGCCAGCAGCCCCATCTTGCTAGCGGGTGCCTACGAGCAGTACTTC,CASSPILLAGAYEQYF
-,-,TRBV27,TRBJ2-7,TGTGCCAGCTGTCACGAGGCCTACGAGCAGTACTTC,CASCHEAYEQYF
-,-,TRBV7-8,TRBJ2-5,TGTGCCAGCAGCTTAAGAGGCGGCGGACTGTACCAAGAGACCCAGTACTTC,CASSLRGGGLYQETQYF